This passage covers 17 T cell receptor beta chains from one sample sequenced in a study of T cell repertoires in ileal Crohn's disease. The data were produced by immunoSEQ multiplex PCR, yet TCRdb's version contains in-frame clones alone and is incomplete. The sample has about 6,400 clones; roughly 77% are singletons. The source material was ileal tissue. These TCRs come from an adult with Crohn's disease.

The chain recombines TRBV15 with TRBJ2-6, with D possibly matching TRBD1 (6 bases). The CDR3 spans 16 residues. CDR1 is LNHNV, CDR2 YYDKDF, per germline (reference sequence). Trimming cost V 0 bases and J 2 bases, with 8 bases left between them. CDR3 loop: CATSRDTGTGANVLTF. For the CDR3, the DNA is TGTGCCACCAGCAGAGACACAGGGACTGGGGCCAACGTCCTGACTTTC.

CDR3 in amino acids: CASSVRSTQRDTQYF. CDR3 nucleotide sequence: TGTGCCAGCAGCGTACGGTCCACGCAGCGGGATACGCAGTATTTT. The chain links TRBV9 to TRBJ2-3, with D possibly TRBD2 on 5 matching bases. Germline values: CDR1 SGDLS, CDR2 YYNGEE. The germline V and J ends were trimmed by 1 base and 6 bases, with 15 bases remaining between them. CDR3 length: 15 residues.

The chain links TRBV7-6 to TRBJ2-1; D possibly corresponds to TRBD2 (6 bases). V lost 2 bases and J 0 bases, leaving 17 bases between the germline ends. CDR1 is SGHVS, CDR2 FNYEAQ, per germline. The CDR3 spans 18 residues. The CDR3 sequence: CASSLQDRGLSSYNEQFF. The CDR3 nucleotides are TGTGCCAGCAGCTTACAAGATCGGGGGTTATCCTCCTACAATGAGCAGTTCTTC.

The V gene is TRBV15, the J gene TRBJ2-1; 11 bases are shared with TRBD2. The CDR3 consists of 17 residues. V lost 1 base and J lost 6; bases outside the gene matches: 8. Germline V lookup: CDR1 LNHNV, CDR2 YYDKDF (reference sequence). CDR3 DNA sequence: TGTGCCACCAGCAGAGGACTAGCGGGAACAGACGTCAATGAGCAGTTCTTC. Its protein product is CATSRGLAGTDVNEQFF. The variable domain in full, completed from reference TRBV15 and TRBJ2-1, reads DAMVIQNPRYQVTQFGKPVTLSCSQTLNHNVMYWYQQKSSQAPKLLFHYYDKDFNNEADTPDNFQSRRPNTSFCFLDIRSPGLGDTAMYLCATSRGLAGTDVNEQFFGPGTRLTVL.

The rearrangement joins TRBV18 to TRBJ2-7, with 10 bases fitting TRBD2. J lost 5 bases, V lost 0 bases, and 4 bases had no gene match. Germline CDR1 reads KGHSH; CDR2 reads LQKENI. This CDR3 spans 15 amino acids. The CDR3 nucleotides are TGTGCCAGCTCACCACCAGCGGGAGGGAAGAACGAGCAGTACTTC. Its protein is CASSPPAGGKNEQYF.

This clone was picked up a small number of times. The rearrangement uses TRBV5-1 and TRBJ2-7; 13 bases agree with TRBD2. The J segment lost 5 bases and the V segment lost 3 bases, leaving 11 bases of the junction unmatched. The germline V gene encodes CDR1 SGHRS and CDR2 YFSETQ. CDR3 length: 17 amino acids. The DNA of the CDR3 is TGCGCCAGCAGCTCGGTAAGACTAGCGGGAGGTCTAGACGAGCAGTACTTC. This encodes CASSSVRLAGGLDEQYF.

The chain uses TRBV5-1 and TRBJ2-5, with 15 bases that match TRBD2. Germline lookup yields CDR1 SGHRS and CDR2 YFSETQ. After removal of 3 bases from V and 6 bases from J, the junction contained 9 bases not matched to a gene. There are 17 residues in the CDR3. DNA for the CDR3: TGCGCCAGCAGCTCCGGGACTAGCGGGAGGTTAGGGCAGACCCAGTACTTC. It specifies CASSSGTSGRLGQTQYF. The whole variable domain, remainder taken from reference TRBV5-1 and TRBJ2-5, is KAGVTQTPRYLIKTRGQQVTLSCSPISGHRSVSWYQQTPGQGLQFLFEYFSETQRNKGNFPGRFSGRQFSNSRSEMNVSTLELGDSALYLCASSSGTSGRLGQTQYFGPGTRLLVL.

The V gene is TRBV2, the J gene TRBJ2-1, with 7 positions matching TRBD2. Germline assignment: CDR1 SNHLY and CDR2 FYNNEI. Losses at the gene ends were 4 bases for V and 0 bases for J; bases not matched to a gene: 9. This CDR3 is 17 amino acids long. The CDR3 region is CASSGLAGSTSYNEQFF. The DNA for the CDR3 is TGTGCCAGCAGTGGTTTAGCGGGCTCAACCTCCTACAATGAGCAGTTCTTC. The full variable domain, its missing parts supplied by reference TRBV2 and TRBJ2-1, is EPEVTQTPSHQVTQMGQEVILRCVPISNHLYFYWYRQILGQKVEFLVSFYNNEISEKSEIFDDQFSVERPDGSNFTLKIRSTKLEDSAMYFCASSGLAGSTSYNEQFFGPGTRLTVL.

Turning to this clone: This sample also contains other DNA sequences that code for the same CDR3. The V call is TRBV6-1, the J call TRBJ2-3, with 12 positions matching TRBD2. The CDR3 consists of 15 residues. V gave up 2 bases and J gave up 4 bases; unmatched junction bases: 1. From germline, CDR1 is MNHNS and CDR2 SASEGT. The CDR3 nucleotides are TGTGCCAGCAGTGAACTAGCGGGAGGGCCAGATACGCAGTATTTT. It yields the protein CASSELAGGPDTQYF.

The chain joins TRBV4-1 to TRBJ2-1, with 14 bases matching TRBD2. The length of the CDR3 is 19 residues. The germline V gene has CDR1 MGHRA and CDR2 YSYEKL. J was trimmed by 6 bases and V by 0 bases; bases with no gene match: 10. This CDR3 is CASSQEGLAGGGWINEQFF. The CDR3 DNA sequence: TGCGCCAGCAGCCAAGAAGGACTAGCGGGAGGTGGGTGGATCAATGAGCAGTTCTTC.

The chain uses TRBV2 and TRBJ2-7; a weak D match, TRBD1 (5 bases). The germline CDR1 and CDR2 sequences are SNHLY and FYNNEI. V dropped 1 base and J dropped 8 bases, with 12 bases sitting between them. The length of the CDR3 is 13 residues. The CDR3: CASSEEVGHKQYF. The CDR3 DNA follows: TGTGCCAGCAGTGAAGAGGTGGGGCACAAGCAGTACTTC.

The rearrangement joins TRBV28 to TRBJ2-7; 9 bases are shared with TRBD1. V lost 5 bases and J lost 4; bases outside the gene matches: 15. The CDR3 consists of 17 residues. Germline assignment: CDR1 MDHEN and CDR2 SYDVKM. CDR3 amino acids: CASSLLPRGQGTYEQYF. Here the CDR3 DNA reads TGTGCCAGCAGTCTCTTACCCCGGGGACAGGGTACGTACGAGCAGTACTTC.

The V gene is TRBV5-1, the J gene TRBJ2-7, with 8 positions matching TRBD1. The length of the CDR3 is 13 residues. V lost 6 bases, J lost 0 bases, and 2 bases stayed unmatched. CDR1 and CDR2 (germline): SGHRS, YFSETQ. The CDR3 loop is CASKQGDSYEQYF. The CDR3 nucleotides are TGCGCCAGCAAACAGGGGGACTCCTACGAGCAGTACTTC.

This rearrangement joins TRBV29-1 to TRBJ1-2; 9 nucleotides match TRBD1. With 5 bases clipped from V and 1 base from J, the junction kept 8 bases outside the gene matches. CDR1 and CDR2 from the germline V gene are SQVTM and ANQGSEA. This CDR3 is 15 amino acids long. This CDR3 is CSVNGGQGFNYGYTF. CDR3 DNA: TGCAGCGTTAATGGGGGACAGGGTTTTAACTATGGCTACACCTTC. The full variable domain, in which reference TRBV29-1 and TRBJ1-2 provide the parts outside the CDR3, is SAVISQKPSRDICQRGTSLTIQCQVDSQVTMMFWYRQQPGQSLTLIATANQGSEATYESGFVIDKFPISRPNLTFSTLTVSNMSPEDSSIYLCSVNGGQGFNYGYTFGSGTRLTVV.

The chain links TRBV25-1 to TRBJ1-5; D remains unclear. Germline V gives CDR1 MGHDK, CDR2 SYGVNS. The V end was cut by 4 bases, the J end by 0 bases, with 7 bases between. CDR3 length equals 14 residues. The CDR3 DNA reads as TGTGCCAGCAGTGGACTCTATAGCAATCAGCCCCAGCATTTT. Its protein product is CASSGLYSNQPQHF. Together with reference TRBV25-1 and TRBJ1-5, the CDR3 gives the full variable domain: EADIYQTPRYLVIGTGKKITLECSQTMGHDKMYWYQQDPGMELHLIHYSYGVNSTEKGDLSSESTVSRIRTEHFPLTLESARPSHTSQYLCASSGLYSNQPQHFGDGTRLSIL.

The gene calls are TRBV27 and TRBJ2-1, with D maybe TRBD1 (6 bases). Germline assignment: CDR1 MNHEY and CDR2 SMNVEV (reference sequence). There are 15 residues in the CDR3. Trimming shortened V by 4 bases and J by 5 bases, and 15 bases separated the two germline ends. CDR3 in amino acids: CASSSLGSGDNEQFF. The CDR3 coding sequence is TGTGCCAGCAGTTCCCTAGGGTCAGGGGACAATGAGCAGTTCTTC.

This clone was detected a few times. The chain combines TRBV30 with TRBJ1-4, with a weak D call TRBD1 (5 bases). The CDR3 length is 16 residues. Trimming removed 2 bases from V and 1 base from J, with 14 bases in between. CDR1 is GTSNPN, CDR2 SVGIG, per germline (reference sequence). CDR3 bases: TGTGCCTGGAGTCCCCGACAGACGATAACTAATGAAAAACTGTTTTTT. Translation gives CAWSPRQTITNEKLFF. Combining the CDR3 with reference TRBV30 and TRBJ1-4 gives the whole variable domain SQTIHQWPATLVQPVGSPLSLECTVEGTSNPNLYWYRQAAGRGLQLLFYSVGIGQISSEVPQNLSASRPQDRQFILSSKKLLLSDSGFYLCAWSPRQTITNEKLFFGSGTQLSVL.